These 6 T cell receptor beta chains came from one sample sequenced in a study of cytomegalovirus exposure and HLA in healthy donors. PCR amplification relied on 60 Vbeta primers (plus 13 Jbeta primers). Clones were sequenced by immunoSEQ multiplex PCR, and TCRdb holds only the in-frame ones, with some missing. The top ten hold approximately 7.6% of the sample, which has tens of thousands of clones, about 67% seen once. The material sequenced was PBMCs. The origin of the receptors is a man aged 35-49 years in good health and CMV-seropositive.

The chain uses TRBV5-1 and TRBJ2-1, with 10 bases lining up with TRBD1. The CDR3 sequence is 16 residues long. Germline loops: CDR1 SGHRS, CDR2 YFSETQ. Trimming at V came to 1 base and at J to 4 bases, leaving 5 bases not matched to a gene. The CDR3 nucleotides are TGCGCCAGCAGCTTGACTACGGGACAGGGGTACAATGAGCAGTTCTTC. It yields the protein CASSLTTGQGYNEQFF.

On this clone itself: The same CDR3 also results from other DNA sequences found in this sample. This chain links TRBV30 with TRBJ1-4; a possible D gene is TRBD1 (6 bases). V lost 7 bases to trimming and J lost 4 bases, with 13 bases between them. CDR3 size: 13 residues. The germline V gene encodes CDR1 GTSNPN and CDR2 SVGIG (reference sequence). The CDR3 protein is CASGTPNNEKLFF. Written as DNA, the CDR3 is TGTGCCTCCGGGACACCAAATAATGAAAAACTGTTTTTT. Using reference TRBV30 and TRBJ1-4 for the parts outside the CDR3, the full variable domain is SQTIHQWPATLVQPVGSPLSLECTVEGTSNPNLYWYRQAAGRGLQLLFYSVGIGQISSEVPQNLSASRPQDRQFILSSKKLLLSDSGFYLCASGTPNNEKLFFGSGTQLSVL.

This chain uses TRBV27 with TRBJ2-7; D is undetermined. The V and J ends lost 0 bases and 7 bases respectively, with 10 bases between them. This CDR3 region has 13 residues. The V gene's germline CDR1 is MNHEY and CDR2 SMNVEV (reference sequence). This CDR3 is CASSLSPTREQYF. The CDR3 DNA reads as TGTGCCAGCAGTTTATCACCGACAAGAGAGCAGTACTTC.

This chain uses TRBV4-3 with TRBJ2-1; TRBD2 matches 7 bases. The CDR3 loop spans 13 amino acids. Germline trimming cut 1 base from V and 9 bases from J; bases unmatched to any gene: 3. Germline V gene lookup returns CDR1 LGHNA and CDR2 YSLEER. CDR3 amino acids: CASSQGPGGEQFF. The CDR3 DNA reads as TGCGCCAGCAGCCAAGGCCCGGGGGGTGAGCAGTTCTTC.

This chain connects TRBV5-6 to TRBJ2-7; D may be TRBD2 (6 bases). The CDR3 sequence is 15 residues long. CDR1 is SGHDT, CDR2 YYEEEE, per germline. V lost 2 bases and J 3 bases, leaving 15 bases between the germline ends. CDR3 sequence reads: CASSFLTRGVYEQYF. CDR3 nucleotide sequence: TGTGCCAGCAGCTTTTTAACCCGCGGGGTCTACGAGCAGTACTTC.

Within the sample, this clone is medium-sized. This chain links TRBV6-5 with TRBJ1-1; the D gene is possibly TRBD1 (6 bases). The CDR3 runs 15 residues. The V and J ends lost 7 bases and 1 base respectively, with 16 bases between them. The germline gives CDR1 MNHEY, CDR2 SVGAGI. The CDR3 DNA is TGTGCCAGCACCACAGGGTCTCACCAGAACACTGAAGCTTTCTTT. It codes for CASTTGSHQNTEAFF.